This T cell receptor beta chain derives from a study of blood T cell repertoires in COVID-19 (dated by TCRdb to 2018 to 2020). Describing the broader study: Collaborator samples came from the United States, Italy and Spain and covered acute and convalescent phases of COVID-19. Nearly every sample came with metadata listing a de-identified subject ID, COVID-19 status, age in years and sex. The repertoires were released in a freely available public database intended as a resource for research on the immune response to SARS-CoV-2. HLA class I and class II types, where available, came from metadata supplied by the sample provider rather than from assay-based typing. Samples came from the ongoing ImmuneRACE study (first 160 participants) plus 1,254 subjects from 6 global collaborators. The dataset comprised deeply sampled blood TCRbeta repertoires from subjects exposed to, actively infected with, or recovered from COVID-19. The prospective study material was composed of cDNA or gDNA derived from T cells, B-cell-depleted T cells, or PBMCs. The research as a whole found: How much clinical and demographic metadata was included differed by source and by participant, and the metadata was provided uncurated.

The immunoSEQ Assay, a bias-controlled multiplex PCR, was used to amplify TCRbeta CDR3 regions from genomic DNA. In the authors' own workflow: Within the assay, amplification of reference gene primers was used to estimate how many nucleated cells each sample contained. To quantify the absolute abundance of each unique TCRbeta CDR3 rearrangement, sequence reads were collapsed and filtered. For each sample, productive Simpson clonality was calculated as the square root of Simpson's diversity index across productive rearrangements. TCRdb limited this immuneACCESS table to in-frame rearrangements with V and J called. A share of clones is missing; checked studies link under half to unresolved V genes, and the rest is unexplained. D and trimming were read from the DNA, whereas the V and J calls and clone size are those reported in that table. The sample yields roughly 230,000 clones; around 83% were counted once. The ten largest clones capture roughly 7.4% of the sample.

About this clone: Its antigen specificity is not known. Qualities for individual bases were not recorded, and no much larger clone is one base off.

The collaborating institutions used their own protocols to collect whole blood in K2EDTA tubes. For TCRbeta analysis, collaborator samples were shipped as frozen whole blood, as isolated PBMCs, or as DNA extracted from either sample type. V is shortened by 0 bases, J by 10 bases, and the region joining them spans 10 bases. The CDR3 measures 12 amino acids from cysteine to phenylalanine. Only the CDR3 portion is preserved as DNA: 36 bases, with reading frame beginning at the first base. The germline V gene supplies CDR1 SGHRS and CDR2 YFSETQ. The receptor comes from a woman aged 45-65 years with acute or convalescent COVID-19. The chain employs TRBV5-1 and TRBJ1-2; the D gene remains uncertain. The sequenced sample was peripheral blood. For the CDR3, the sequence is CASSLDSRYYTF. At the DNA level, the sequence is TGCGCCAGCAGCTTGGACAGTCGGTACTACACCTTC.